The clone carrying this T cell receptor (beta chain) was seen just once. What it binds is unknown. Resections from corrective heart surgery provided thymus tissue. Healthy Finnish infants having corrective surgery for congenital heart defects served as donors. The sample comes from a study of human thymus T cells. Study-level results: Apparent skewing of V and J gene usage characterized both thymic and blood repertoires. Related reports documented highly overlapping thymic repertoires among unrelated individuals.

This table comes from immunoSEQ multiplex PCR, and its TCRdb copy is limited to in-frame clones, with some not included. The data hold roughly 120,000 clones, with about 93% observed a single time. Germline loops: CDR1 SEHNR, CDR2 FQNEAQ (reference sequence). CDR3 length equals 14 residues. J lost 2 bases, V lost 5 bases, and 1 base had no gene match. The chain links TRBV7-9 to TRBJ2-5, with TRBD2 identical over 11 bases. Sequences were obtained from thymus tissue. The origin of this receptor is a boy less than two years old with a congenital heart defect but otherwise immunologically healthy. The CDR3 sequence is CASSASGGQETQYF. The CDR3 bases are TGTGCCAGCAGCGCTAGCGGGGGGCAAGAGACCCAGTACTTC.